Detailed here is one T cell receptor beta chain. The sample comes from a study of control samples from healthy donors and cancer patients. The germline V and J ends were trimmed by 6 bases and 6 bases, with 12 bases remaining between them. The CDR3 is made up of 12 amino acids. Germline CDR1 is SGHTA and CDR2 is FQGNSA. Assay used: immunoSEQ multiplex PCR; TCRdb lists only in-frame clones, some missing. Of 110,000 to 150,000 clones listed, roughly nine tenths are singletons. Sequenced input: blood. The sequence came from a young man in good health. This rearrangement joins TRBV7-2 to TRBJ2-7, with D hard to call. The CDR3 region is CASSSLNSEQYF. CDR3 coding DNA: TGTGCCAGCAGTAGCTTGAATTCCGAGCAGTACTTC.